These 20 T cell receptor beta chains share one sample of origin, sequenced in a study of cytomegalovirus exposure and HLA in healthy donors. The PCR had 60 Vbeta and 13 Jbeta primers. This table comes from immunoSEQ multiplex PCR, and its TCRdb copy is limited to in-frame clones, with some not included. In the table there are around 110,000 clones, over 65% of which are singletons. Sequencing was carried out using PBMCs. The origin of the receptors is a woman in her 30s in good health and CMV-seronegative.

V usage is TRBV30 and J usage is TRBJ1-2; D remains unclear. V was shortened by 8 bases and J by 1 base, with 20 bases between the two germline ends. The CDR3 extends over 15 amino acids. The germline gives CDR1 GTSNPN, CDR2 SVGIG (reference sequence). The DNA of the CDR3 is TGTGCCCGGGCCAACCCTTCCGGGGATAACTATGGCTACACCTTC. Amino acid sequence: CARANPSGDNYGYTF.

This chain links TRBV6-1 with TRBJ1-5; the D gene is possibly TRBD1 (5 bases). The germline V gene has CDR1 MNHNS and CDR2 SASEGT. Trimming removed 3 bases at V and 5 bases at J, with 8 bases between. The CDR3 runs 13 residues. Here the CDR3 reads CASSDRDYQPQHF. CDR3 nucleotides: TGTGCCAGCAGTGACAGGGATTATCAGCCCCAGCATTTT.

The genes are TRBV19 and TRBJ2-7, with TRBD2 matching over 7 bases. V shed 1 base, J shed 0 bases, and the junction held 9 bases outside the gene matches. Germline values: CDR1 LNHDA, CDR2 SQIVND (reference sequence). The CDR3 totals 17 residues. The CDR3 DNA reads TGTGCCAGTAGTATAGGGGGGTGGGGGGGAGCCTCCTACGAGCAGTACTTC. Translated: CASSIGGWGGASYEQYF. The full variable domain, its missing parts supplied by reference TRBV19 and TRBJ2-7, is DGGITQSPKYLFRKEGQNVTLSCEQNLNHDAMYWYRQDPGQGLRLIYYSQIVNDFQKGDIAEGYSVSREKKESFPLTVTSAQKNPTAFYLCASSIGGWGGASYEQYFGPGTRLTVT.

In this sample, this clone turned up a few times. The chain carries TRBV25-1 and TRBJ1-1; 7 positions agree with TRBD1. CDR1 and CDR2 (germline): MGHDK, SYGVNS. V lost 1 base and J lost 1; bases outside the gene matches: 6. The CDR3 has 16 amino acids. The CDR3 nucleotides read TGTGCCAGCAGTGAATTTGGGACAGCGACGAACACTGAAGCTTTCTTT. It yields the protein CASSEFGTATNTEAFF.

The chain couples TRBV7-2 to TRBJ1-2; 8 nucleotides align to TRBD1. The J segment lost 6 bases and the V segment lost 0 bases, leaving 6 bases of the junction unmatched. Germline V gene sequence: CDR1 SGHTA, CDR2 FQGNSA. The CDR3 extends over 15 amino acids. For the CDR3, the DNA is TGTGCCAGCAGCTTAGCGTCGGACAGGGAGAATGGCTACACCTTC. Protein product: CASSLASDRENGYTF.

The V gene is TRBV5-1, the J gene TRBJ1-2; D might be TRBD1 (5 bases). V was trimmed by 7 bases and J by 6 bases, leaving 19 bases between them. CDR3 length: 14 residues. Per germline, CDR1 SGHRS and CDR2 YFSETQ. The chain's CDR3 is CASSAGLGMDGYTF. CDR3 nucleotide sequence: TGCGCCAGCTCCGCGGGACTGGGAATGGATGGCTACACCTTC.

This clone was recorded only once. The chain links TRBV7-3 to TRBJ1-1; no definite D call. V lost 5 bases and J 1 base, leaving 14 bases between the germline ends. The CDR3 spans 15 residues. Germline assignment: CDR1 SGHTA and CDR2 FQGTGA. CDR3 region: CASSPTSLPNTEAFF. The DNA of the CDR3 is TGTGCCAGCAGCCCAACGTCACTCCCGAACACTGAAGCTTTCTTT.

The rearrangement links TRBV4-2 to TRBJ1-2; tentative D call: TRBD1 (6 bases). CDR1 LGHNA and CDR2 YNFKEQ come from the germline V gene. There are 16 residues in the CDR3. V was shortened by 4 bases and J by 2 bases, with 17 bases between the two germline ends. CDR3 amino acids: CASSPQDGTLNYGYTF. CDR3 DNA: TGTGCCAGCAGCCCTCAAGATGGGACACTGAACTATGGCTACACCTTC.

The chain joins TRBV6-5 to TRBJ1-2, with TRBD1 matching 8 bases. Looked up from germline, CDR1 is MNHEY and CDR2 is SVGAGI. Trimming cost V 6 bases and J 7 bases; bases outside gene matches: 13. CDR3 length: 15 residues. CDR3: CASSYLQGAAAGYTF. As DNA, the CDR3 is TGTGCCAGCAGCTATCTCCAGGGGGCGGCAGCTGGCTACACCTTC.

This clone was recorded a few times. The chain carries TRBV11-2 and TRBJ2-2; unclear D gene. Germline CDR1 SGHAT, CDR2 FQNNGV. This CDR3 has 16 residues. Trimming took off 0 bases at V and 0 bases at J, with 8 bases between the two ends. DNA of the CDR3: TGTGCCAGCAGCTTAGATCCGGTTCCGAACACCGGGGAGCTGTTTTTT. Translation gives CASSLDPVPNTGELFF. Drawing the rest from reference TRBV11-2 and TRBJ2-2, the complete variable domain is EAGVAQSPRYKIIEKRQSVAFWCNPISGHATLYWYQQILGQGPKLLIQFQNNGVVDDSQLPKDRFSAERLKGVDSTLKIQPAKLEDSAVYLCASSLDPVPNTGELFFGEGSRLTVL.

This clone was recorded a few times. The V and J genes are TRBV10-1 and TRBJ1-1; D is undetermined. V was pared by 7 bases and J by 8 bases, with 2 bases between. The germline V gene has CDR1 WNHNN and CDR2 SYGVQD (reference sequence). The CDR3 has 8 amino acids. The CDR3 region has the DNA TGCGCCAGCATAGAAGCTTTCTTT. This codes for CASIEAFF.

The chain links TRBV30 to TRBJ1-1; D is undetermined. The CDR3 contains 11 residues. V lost 1 base to trimming and J lost 12 bases, with 12 bases between them. Germline-derived CDR1 and CDR2 are GTSNPN and SVGIG (reference sequence). The CDR3 sequence: CAWSGARTSFF. DNA of the CDR3: TGTGCCTGGAGTGGGGCCCGAACGTCTTTCTTT. Complete variable domain (other parts from reference TRBV30 and TRBJ1-1): SQTIHQWPATLVQPVGSPLSLECTVEGTSNPNLYWYRQAAGRGLQLLFYSVGIGQISSEVPQNLSASRPQDRQFILSSKKLLLSDSGFYLCAWSGARTSFFGQGTRLTVV.

The J gene is TRBJ1-1, the V gene TRBV6-1; TRBD1 might be the D (6 bases). Trimming took 5 bases from V and 9 from J, leaving 13 bases between them. Per germline, CDR1 MNHNS and CDR2 SASEGT. The CDR3 is 12 amino acids. In DNA form, the CDR3 reads TGTGCCAGCAGTCGAGACAGGATGAAAGCTTTCTTT. Translation gives CASSRDRMKAFF.

This sequence joins TRBV5-1 and TRBJ2-1; 7 nucleotides match TRBD1. V trimming: 1 base; J trimming: 1 base; junction bases outside the gene matches: 5. In germline, CDR1 is SGHRS, CDR2 YFSETQ. The CDR3 is made up of 16 amino acids. Written as DNA, the CDR3 is TGCGCCAGCAGCTTGACAGGGGATCGGTCCTACAATGAGCAGTTCTTC. It encodes CASSLTGDRSYNEQFF. Supplemented by reference TRBV5-1 and TRBJ2-1, the full variable domain reads KAGVTQTPRYLIKTRGQQVTLSCSPISGHRSVSWYQQTPGQGLQFLFEYFSETQRNKGNFPGRFSGRQFSNSRSEMNVSTLELGDSALYLCASSLTGDRSYNEQFFGPGTRLTVL.

This clone qualifies as medium-sized. The V gene is TRBV11-2, the J gene TRBJ2-5; 14 nucleotides agree with TRBD2. Germline-derived CDR1 and CDR2 are SGHAT and FQNNGV. The V gene end was trimmed by 5 bases and the J gene end by 5 bases; junction bases not matched to a gene: 4. This CDR3 contains 15 residues. The CDR3 region is CASSTTSGGVETQYF. In DNA, the CDR3 is TGTGCCAGCAGCACGACTAGCGGGGGGGTGGAGACCCAGTACTTC.

This chain links TRBV11-3 with TRBJ1-2; no firm D call. This CDR3 region has 15 residues. The ends were cut back, 2 bases at V and 8 bases at J, with 18 bases in the middle. Germline assignment: CDR1 SGHNT and CDR2 YENEEA. In DNA, the CDR3 is TGTGCCAGCAGCTTAACCCCGGCGGCCGGTGAGGGCTACACCTTC. Translating it yields CASSLTPAAGEGYTF.

V and J are TRBV7-9 and TRBJ1-3; D gene uncertain. The CDR3 runs to 11 residues. Trimming took 9 bases from V and 2 from J, leaving 5 bases between them. Germline V CDR1 and CDR2: SEHNR, FQNEAQ (reference sequence). The CDR3 here is CASSTGNTIYF. DNA of the CDR3: TGTGCCAGTTCCACTGGAAACACCATATATTTT.

The CDR3: CASSIATGLEQYF. The CDR3 DNA follows: TGTGCCAGTAGTATCGCGACAGGACTCGAGCAGTACTTC. The V and J genes are TRBV19 and TRBJ2-7; a weak D match, TRBD1 (6 bases). The CDR3 is made up of 13 amino acids. V was clipped by 3 bases and J by 6 bases, with 12 bases between them. Germline assignment: CDR1 LNHDA and CDR2 SQIVND (reference sequence).

This chain uses TRBV5-1 with TRBJ1-2; 10 bases fit TRBD1. V lost 0 bases and J lost 8; bases outside the gene matches: 16. CDR1 SGHRS and CDR2 YFSETQ come from the germline V gene. The CDR3 is 18 amino acids. For the CDR3, the DNA is TGCGCCAGCAGCTTGGTAGCTAGTCGGACAGGGGGACGAGACGGCTACACCTTC. This encodes CASSLVASRTGGRDGYTF. Full variable domain (rest looked up from reference TRBV5-1 and TRBJ1-2): KAGVTQTPRYLIKTRGQQVTLSCSPISGHRSVSWYQQTPGQGLQFLFEYFSETQRNKGNFPGRFSGRQFSNSRSEMNVSTLELGDSALYLCASSLVASRTGGRDGYTFGSGTRLTVV.

The rearrangement uses TRBV2 and TRBJ1-1, with 9 bases that match TRBD1. The CDR3 consists of 17 residues. The junction had 12 bases not matched to a gene; V was cut back by 7 bases and J by 0 bases. Germline V gene data show CDR1 as SNHLY and CDR2 as FYNNEI. CDR3 protein: CASTFPGTGKMNTEAFF. CDR3 coding DNA: TGTGCCAGCACATTTCCCGGGACAGGGAAAATGAACACTGAAGCTTTCTTT. Complete variable domain (other parts from reference TRBV2 and TRBJ1-1): EPEVTQTPSHQVTQMGQEVILRCVPISNHLYFYWYRQILGQKVEFLVSFYNNEISEKSEIFDDQFSVERPDGSNFTLKIRSTKLEDSAMYFCASTFPGTGKMNTEAFFGQGTRLTVV.